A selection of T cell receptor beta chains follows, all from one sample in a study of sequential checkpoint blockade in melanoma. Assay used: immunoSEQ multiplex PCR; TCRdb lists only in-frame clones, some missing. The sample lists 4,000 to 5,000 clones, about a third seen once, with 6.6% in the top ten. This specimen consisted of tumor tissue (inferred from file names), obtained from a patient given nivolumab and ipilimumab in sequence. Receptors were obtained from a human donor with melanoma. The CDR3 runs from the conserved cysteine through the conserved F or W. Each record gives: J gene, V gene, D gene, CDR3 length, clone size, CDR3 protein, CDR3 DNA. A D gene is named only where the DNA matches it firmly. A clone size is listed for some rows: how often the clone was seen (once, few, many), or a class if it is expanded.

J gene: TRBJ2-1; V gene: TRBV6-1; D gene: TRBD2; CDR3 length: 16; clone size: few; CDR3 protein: CASSEGSGGSYNEQFF; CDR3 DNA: TGTGCCAGCAGTGAAGGTTCTGGCGGGAGTTACAATGAGCAGTTCTTC
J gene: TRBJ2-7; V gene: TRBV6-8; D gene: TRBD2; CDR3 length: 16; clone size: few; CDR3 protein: CASRAAGGVGLYEQYF; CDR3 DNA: TGTGCCAGCAGGGCTGCTGGGGGGGTCGGTCTCTACGAGCAGTACTTC
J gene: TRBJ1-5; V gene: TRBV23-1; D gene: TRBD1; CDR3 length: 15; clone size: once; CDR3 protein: CASSVRDRANQPQHF; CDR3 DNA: TGCGCCAGCAGCGTCAGGGACAGGGCCAATCAGCCCCAGCATTTT
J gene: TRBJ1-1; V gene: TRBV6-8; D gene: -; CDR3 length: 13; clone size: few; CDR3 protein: CASPPGLRTEAFF; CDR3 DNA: TGTGCCAGCCCACCAGGGTTACGCACCGAAGCTTTCTTT
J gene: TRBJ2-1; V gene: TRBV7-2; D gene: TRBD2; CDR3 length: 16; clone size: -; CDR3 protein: CASSPRGGVAYNEQFF; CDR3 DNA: TGTGCCAGCAGCCCCCGGGGGGGGGTCGCGTACAATGAGCAGTTCTTC
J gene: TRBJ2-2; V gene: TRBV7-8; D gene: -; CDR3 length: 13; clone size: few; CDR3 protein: CASSSLNTGELFF; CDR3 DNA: TGTGCCAGCAGCTCCCTTAACACCGGGGAGCTGTTTTTT
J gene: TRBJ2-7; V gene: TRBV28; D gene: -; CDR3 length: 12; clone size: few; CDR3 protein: CASKEASREQYF; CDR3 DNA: TGTGCCAGCAAGGAGGCCTCTAGGGAGCAGTACTTC
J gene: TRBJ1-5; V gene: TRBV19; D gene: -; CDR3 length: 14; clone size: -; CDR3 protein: CASSSGDINQPQHF; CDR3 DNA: TGTGCCAGTAGTAGCGGGGATATCAATCAGCCCCAGCATTTT
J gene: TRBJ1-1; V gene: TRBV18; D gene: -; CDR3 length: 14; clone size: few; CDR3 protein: CASSPNQRNTEAFF; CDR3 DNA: TGTGCCAGCTCACCAAATCAACGGAACACTGAAGCTTTCTTT
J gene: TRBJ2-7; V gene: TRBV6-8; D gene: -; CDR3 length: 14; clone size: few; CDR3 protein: CASSLDPGHGEQYF; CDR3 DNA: TGTGCCAGCAGCCTGGACCCAGGGCACGGCGAGCAGTACTTC
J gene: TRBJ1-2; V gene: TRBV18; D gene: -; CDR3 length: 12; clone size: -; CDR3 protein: CASSQSNYGYTF; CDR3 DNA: TGTGCCAGCTCACAATCTAACTATGGCTACACCTTC
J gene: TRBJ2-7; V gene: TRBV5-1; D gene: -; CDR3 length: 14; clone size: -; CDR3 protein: CASSSTQGPYEQYF; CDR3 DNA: TGCGCCAGCAGCAGTACCCAGGGTCCGTACGAGCAGTACTTC
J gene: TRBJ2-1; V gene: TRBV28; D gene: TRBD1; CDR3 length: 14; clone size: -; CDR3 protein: CASGGTGFYNEQFF; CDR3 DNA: TGTGCCAGCGGGGGGACAGGCTTCTACAATGAGCAGTTCTTC
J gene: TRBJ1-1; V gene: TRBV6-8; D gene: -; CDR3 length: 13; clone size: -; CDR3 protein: CASKGPENTEAFF; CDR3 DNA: TGTGCCAGCAAAGGGCCTGAGAACACTGAAGCTTTCTTT
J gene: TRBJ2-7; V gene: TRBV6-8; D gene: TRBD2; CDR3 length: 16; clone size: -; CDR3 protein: CASTGPLAGLSYEQYF; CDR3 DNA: TGTGCCAGCACTGGCCCCCTAGCGGGATTATCCTACGAGCAGTACTTC
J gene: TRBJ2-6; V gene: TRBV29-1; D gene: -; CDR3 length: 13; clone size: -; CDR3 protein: CSVAGAGANVLTF; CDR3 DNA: TGCAGCGTTGCCGGGGCCGGGGCCAACGTCCTGACTTTC
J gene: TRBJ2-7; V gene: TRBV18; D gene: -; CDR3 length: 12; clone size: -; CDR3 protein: CASSPGGNEQYF; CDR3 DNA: TGTGCCAGCTCACCAGGGGGGAACGAGCAGTACTTC
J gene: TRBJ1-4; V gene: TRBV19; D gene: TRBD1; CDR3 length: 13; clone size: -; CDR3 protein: CASSLNRGEKLFF; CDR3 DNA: TGTGCCAGTTCTCTTAACAGGGGCGAAAAACTGTTTTTT
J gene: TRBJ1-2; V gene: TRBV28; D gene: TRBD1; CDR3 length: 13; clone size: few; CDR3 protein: CASSHRDRDGYTF; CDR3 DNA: TGTGCCAGCAGTCACCGGGACAGGGACGGCTACACCTTC
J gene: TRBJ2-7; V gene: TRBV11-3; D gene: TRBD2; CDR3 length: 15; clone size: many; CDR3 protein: CASAIAGGPLYEQYF; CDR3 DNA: TGTGCCAGCGCTATAGCGGGAGGGCCGTTGTACGAGCAGTACTTC
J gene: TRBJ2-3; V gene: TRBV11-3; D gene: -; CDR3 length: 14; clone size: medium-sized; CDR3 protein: CASSFGGQVDTQYF; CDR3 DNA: TGTGCCAGCAGCTTTGGGGGGCAGGTAGATACGCAGTATTTT
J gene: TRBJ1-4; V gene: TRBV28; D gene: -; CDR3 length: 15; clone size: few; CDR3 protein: CASSSRPGAVGKLFF; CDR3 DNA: TGTGCCAGCAGTTCGAGGCCGGGGGCCGTGGGAAAACTGTTTTTT
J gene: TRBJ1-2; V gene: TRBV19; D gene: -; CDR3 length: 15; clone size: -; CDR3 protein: CASSYAGTYEGGYTF; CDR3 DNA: TGTGCCAGTAGCTACGCAGGGACATACGAGGGGGGCTACACCTTC
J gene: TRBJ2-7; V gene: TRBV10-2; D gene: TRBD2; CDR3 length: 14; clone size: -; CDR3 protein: CASRQTGTSNEQYF; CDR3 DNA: TGCGCCAGCAGGCAAACCGGGACTAGCAACGAGCAGTACTTC
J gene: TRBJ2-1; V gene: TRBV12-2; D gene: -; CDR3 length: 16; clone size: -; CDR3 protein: CASLGTSGNSYNEQFF; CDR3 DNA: TGTGCCAGTCTCGGGACTAGCGGGAACTCCTACAATGAGCAGTTCTTC
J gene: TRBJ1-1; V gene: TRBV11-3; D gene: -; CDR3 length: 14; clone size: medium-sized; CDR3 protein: CASSLATANTEAFF; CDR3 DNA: TGTGCCAGCAGCTTGGCGACAGCGAACACTGAAGCTTTCTTT
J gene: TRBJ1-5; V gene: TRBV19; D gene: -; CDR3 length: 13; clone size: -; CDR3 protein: CATREYSNQPQHF; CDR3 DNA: TGTGCCACCAGGGAATATAGCAATCAGCCCCAGCATTTT
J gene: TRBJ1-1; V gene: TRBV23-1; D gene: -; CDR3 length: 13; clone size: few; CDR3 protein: CASSPYISSEAFF; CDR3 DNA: TGCGCCAGCAGCCCCTATATCTCGAGTGAAGCTTTCTTT
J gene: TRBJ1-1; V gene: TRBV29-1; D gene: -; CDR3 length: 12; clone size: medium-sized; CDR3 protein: CSVGTLGTEAFF; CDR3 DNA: TGCAGCGTTGGGACTTTGGGAACTGAAGCTTTCTTT
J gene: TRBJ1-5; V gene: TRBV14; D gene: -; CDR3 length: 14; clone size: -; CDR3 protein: CASSQGGYNQPQHF; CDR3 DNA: TGTGCCAGCAGCCAAGGGGGTTACAATCAGCCCCAGCATTTT
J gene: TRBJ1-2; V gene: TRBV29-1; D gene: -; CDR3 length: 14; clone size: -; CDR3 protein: CSVEVLGAGYGYTF; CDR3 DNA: TGCAGCGTTGAAGTCCTGGGGGCCGGCTATGGCTACACCTTC
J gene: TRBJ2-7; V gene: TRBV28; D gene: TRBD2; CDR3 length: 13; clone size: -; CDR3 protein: CASPGTNSYEQYF; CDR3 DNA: TGTGCCAGCCCCGGGACTAATTCCTACGAGCAGTACTTC
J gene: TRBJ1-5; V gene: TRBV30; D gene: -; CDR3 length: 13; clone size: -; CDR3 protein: CAWSVRDDQPQHF; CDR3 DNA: TGTGCCTGGAGTGTACGCGATGATCAGCCCCAGCATTTT
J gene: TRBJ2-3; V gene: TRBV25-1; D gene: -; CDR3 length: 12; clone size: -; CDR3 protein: CASSPSTDTQYF; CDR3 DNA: TGTGCCAGCAGCCCAAGCACAGATACGCAGTATTTT
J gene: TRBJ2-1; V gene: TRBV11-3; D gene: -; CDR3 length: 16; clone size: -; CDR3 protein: CASSLRGDSSYNEQFF; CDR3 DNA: TGTGCCAGCAGCTTAAGGGGGGACTCCTCCTACAATGAGCAGTTCTTC
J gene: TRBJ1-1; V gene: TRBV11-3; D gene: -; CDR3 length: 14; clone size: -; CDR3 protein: CASSSEGLNTEAFF; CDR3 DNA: TGTGCCAGCAGCTCTGAGGGCCTGAACACTGAAGCTTTCTTT
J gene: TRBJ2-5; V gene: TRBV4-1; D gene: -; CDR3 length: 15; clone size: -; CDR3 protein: CASSQPTTGMETQYF; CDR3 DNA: TGCGCCAGCAGCCAGCCCACCACGGGAATGGAGACCCAGTACTTC
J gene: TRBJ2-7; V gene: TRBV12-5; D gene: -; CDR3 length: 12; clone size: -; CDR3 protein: CATGTDSYEQYF; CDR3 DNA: TGTGCCACCGGGACCGATTCCTACGAGCAGTACTTC
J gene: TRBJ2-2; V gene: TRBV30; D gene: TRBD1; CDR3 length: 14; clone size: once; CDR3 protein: CAGGIGGWTGELFF; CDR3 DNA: TGTGCCGGGGGTATAGGGGGCTGGACCGGGGAGCTGTTTTTT
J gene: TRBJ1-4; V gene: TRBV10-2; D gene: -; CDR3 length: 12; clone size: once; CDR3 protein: CASSEVFEKLFF; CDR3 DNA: TGCGCCAGCAGTGAGGTCTTTGAAAAACTGTTTTTT
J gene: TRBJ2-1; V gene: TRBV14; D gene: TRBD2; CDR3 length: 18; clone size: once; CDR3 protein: CASSHLGTSGTSYNEQFF; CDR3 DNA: TGTGCCAGCAGCCATCTCGGGACTAGCGGGACCTCCTACAATGAGCAGTTCTTC
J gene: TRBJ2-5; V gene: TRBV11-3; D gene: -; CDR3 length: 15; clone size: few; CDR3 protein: CASSSTRTARETQYF; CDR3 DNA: TGTGCCAGCAGCTCGACTAGGACGGCCCGAGAGACCCAGTACTTC
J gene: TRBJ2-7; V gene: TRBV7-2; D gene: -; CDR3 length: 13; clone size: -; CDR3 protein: CASSKGTSYEQYF; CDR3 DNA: TGTGCCAGCAGCAAAGGGACATCATACGAGCAGTACTTC
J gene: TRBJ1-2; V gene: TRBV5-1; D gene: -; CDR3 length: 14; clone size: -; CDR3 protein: CASSPNLDNYGYTF; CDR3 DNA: TGCGCCAGCAGCCCAAATTTGGACAACTATGGCTACACCTTC
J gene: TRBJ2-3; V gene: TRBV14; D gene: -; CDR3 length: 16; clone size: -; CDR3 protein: CASSQYQTGGTDTQYF; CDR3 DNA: TGTGCCAGCAGCCAATATCAGACAGGAGGCACAGATACGCAGTATTTT
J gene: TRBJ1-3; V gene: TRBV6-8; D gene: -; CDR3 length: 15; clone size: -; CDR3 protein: CASSGSGGAGNTIYF; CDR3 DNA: TGTGCCAGCAGTGGATCAGGAGGGGCTGGAAACACCATATATTTT
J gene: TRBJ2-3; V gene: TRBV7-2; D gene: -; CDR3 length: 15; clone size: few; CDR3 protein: CASSFGDSSTDTQYF; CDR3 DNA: TGTGCCAGCAGCTTCGGAGATTCTAGCACAGATACGCAGTATTTT
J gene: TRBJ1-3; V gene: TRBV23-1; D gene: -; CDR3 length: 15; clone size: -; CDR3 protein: CASSQSWGGEDTIYF; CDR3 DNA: TGCGCCAGCAGTCAATCGTGGGGGGGCGAGGACACCATATATTTT
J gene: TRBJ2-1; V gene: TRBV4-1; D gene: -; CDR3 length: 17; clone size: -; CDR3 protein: CASSQVMASSSYNEQFF; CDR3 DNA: TGCGCCAGCAGCCAAGTCATGGCGAGTAGCTCCTACAATGAGCAGTTCTTC
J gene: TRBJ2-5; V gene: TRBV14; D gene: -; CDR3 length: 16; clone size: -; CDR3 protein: CASSHFRTGREETQYF; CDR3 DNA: TGTGCCAGCAGCCACTTTCGGACAGGGAGGGAAGAGACCCAGTACTTC
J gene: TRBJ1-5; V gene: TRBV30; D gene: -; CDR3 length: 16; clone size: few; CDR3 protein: CAWSVGTVWSNQPQHF; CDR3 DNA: TGTGCCTGGAGTGTGGGGACGGTTTGGAGCAATCAGCCCCAGCATTTT
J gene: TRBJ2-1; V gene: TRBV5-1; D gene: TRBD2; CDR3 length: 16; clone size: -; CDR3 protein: CASSLEASGLYNEQFF; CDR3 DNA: TGCGCCAGCAGCTTGGAGGCTAGCGGGCTCTACAATGAGCAGTTCTTC
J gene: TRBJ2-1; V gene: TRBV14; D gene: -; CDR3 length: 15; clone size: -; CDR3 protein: CASSFGSASYNEQFF; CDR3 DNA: TGTGCCAGCAGCTTCGGGAGCGCCTCCTACAATGAGCAGTTCTTC
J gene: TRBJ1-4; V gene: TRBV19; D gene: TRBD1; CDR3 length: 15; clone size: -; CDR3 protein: CASSNTGVENEKLFF; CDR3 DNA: TGTGCCAGTAGTAACACAGGGGTTGAGAATGAAAAACTGTTTTTT
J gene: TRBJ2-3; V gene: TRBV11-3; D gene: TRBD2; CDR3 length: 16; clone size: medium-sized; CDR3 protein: CASSRGLAGGLDTQYF; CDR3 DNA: TGTGCCAGCAGCCGTGGGCTAGCGGGAGGGCTTGATACGCAGTATTTT
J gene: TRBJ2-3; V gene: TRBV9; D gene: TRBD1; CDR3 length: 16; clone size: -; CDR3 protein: CASSVVGTGGLDTQYF; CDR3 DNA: TGTGCCAGCAGCGTAGTCGGGACAGGGGGTTTGGATACGCAGTATTTT
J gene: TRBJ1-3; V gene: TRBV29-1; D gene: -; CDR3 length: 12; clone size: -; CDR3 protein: CSVVVLGNTIYF; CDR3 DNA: TGCAGCGTTGTAGTTTTGGGGAACACCATATATTTT
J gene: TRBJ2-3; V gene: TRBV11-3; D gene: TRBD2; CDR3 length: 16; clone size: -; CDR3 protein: CASSFFSGSPTDTQYF; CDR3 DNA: TGTGCCAGCAGCTTTTTCAGCGGGAGCCCCACAGATACGCAGTATTTT
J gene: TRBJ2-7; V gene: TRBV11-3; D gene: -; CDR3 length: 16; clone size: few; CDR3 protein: CASSQAGTQINYEQYF; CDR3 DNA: TGTGCCAGCAGCCAAGCCGGGACTCAAATTAACTACGAGCAGTACTTC
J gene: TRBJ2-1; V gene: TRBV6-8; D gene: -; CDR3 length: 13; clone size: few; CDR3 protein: CASSYLAHNEQFF; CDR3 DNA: TGTGCCAGCAGTTACCTAGCGCACAATGAGCAGTTCTTC